This T cell receptor beta chain was obtained from a study of shared clonotypes between healthy human individuals. Study at large: A few men and a couple of women, aged 18 to 49, were donors.

Whole-study results and caveats: The study's rarefaction showed incomplete sorted-subset sequencing despite large depth.

Remarks on this clone: Its target is unknown.

Over several immunoSEQ plates, each subset's genomic DNA was distributed in even portions. Original processing methods: Filtering differed, since immunoSEQ gave only junction sequences and no quality scores. Clones were sequenced by immunoSEQ multiplex PCR, and TCRdb holds only the in-frame ones, with some missing. V and J calls and clone size follow that table, whereas D and trimming were derived from the DNA. The repertoire holds about 1.4 million clones, with roughly 96% as singletons. The CDR3 is 15 amino acids. Trimming at V came to 6 bases and at J to 2 bases, leaving 7 bases not matched to a gene. The germline V gene encodes CDR1 SGHTA and CDR2 FQGNSA.

The chain uses TRBV7-2 and TRBJ2-7, with 10 bases aligning to TRBD2. The sequencing sample was made of naive CD4+ T cells sorted from blood. The sample's subset: CD45RA+ positively selected. This TCR came from a man aged 25-45 years in good health. CDR3 region: CASRLALAGAYEQYF. The CDR3 DNA follows: TGTGCCAGCAGACTCGCCCTAGCGGGGGCCTACGAGCAGTACTTC.